This T cell receptor (beta chain) was observed in a study of cytomegalovirus exposure and HLA in healthy donors. Overall study findings and caveats: Segments of the TCR beta V type were, in most cases, productive about 90% or about 30% of the time in an earlier analysis. Owing to their indistinguishability, certain V segments, notably TRBV6-2 and TRBV6-3, were excluded. In a later analysis, an Asian-associated ancestry cluster reportedly showed fewer N-insertions than the approximately 640-donor mean.

For this clone: Antigen: not known.

The PCR was carried out with 60 Vbeta primers and 13 Jbeta primers. Data came from immunoSEQ multiplex PCR; TCRdb stores just in-frame clones and leaves some out. The data hold around 50,000 clones, with around four fifths observed a single time. Germline CDR1 reads LNHDA; CDR2 reads SQIVND (reference sequence). After removal of 7 bases from V and 7 bases from J, the junction contained 6 bases not matched to a gene. This CDR3 region has 14 residues. The specimen sequenced was PBMCs. The chain combines TRBV19 with TRBJ2-2, with 10 bases aligning to TRBD1. The TCR originated in a man over 45 in good health and CMV-seronegative. The CDR3 region is CASTSDRGFGELFF. For the CDR3, the DNA is TGTGCCAGTACGTCGGACAGGGGGTTCGGGGAGCTGTTTTTT.